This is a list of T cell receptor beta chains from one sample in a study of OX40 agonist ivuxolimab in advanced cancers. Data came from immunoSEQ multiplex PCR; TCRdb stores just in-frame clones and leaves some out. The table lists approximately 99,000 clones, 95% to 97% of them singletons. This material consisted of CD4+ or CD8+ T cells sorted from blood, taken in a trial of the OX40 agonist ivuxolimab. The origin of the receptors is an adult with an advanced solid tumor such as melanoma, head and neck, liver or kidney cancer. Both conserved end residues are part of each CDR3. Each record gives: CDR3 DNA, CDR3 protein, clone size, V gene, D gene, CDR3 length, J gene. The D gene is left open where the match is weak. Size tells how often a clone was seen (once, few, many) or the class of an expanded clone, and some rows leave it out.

CDR3 DNA: TGTGCCAGCAGCCCGGGGGGCTACGAGCAGTACTTC; CDR3 protein: CASSPGGYEQYF; clone size: .; V gene: TRBV27; D gene: TRBD2; CDR3 length: 12; J gene: TRBJ2-7
CDR3 DNA: TGTGCCAGCAGTCTTAGTGGGCTTAGCGGGAGCTCCTACAATGAGCAGTTCTTC; CDR3 protein: CASSLSGLSGSSYNEQFF; clone size: .; V gene: TRBV28; D gene: TRBD2; CDR3 length: 18; J gene: TRBJ2-1
CDR3 DNA: TGTGCCACCCAACGGGACCGCGGATATAATCAGCCCCAGCATTTT; CDR3 protein: CATQRDRGYNQPQHF; clone size: .; V gene: TRBV19; D gene: .; CDR3 length: 15; J gene: TRBJ1-5
CDR3 DNA: TGTGCCAGTAGTATAGCCGAAAGATCTGAAGCTTTCTTT; CDR3 protein: CASSIAERSEAFF; clone size: .; V gene: TRBV19; D gene: .; CDR3 length: 13; J gene: TRBJ1-1
CDR3 DNA: TGTGCCAGCAGCCCCTCTAGCGGGAGACACAATGAGCAGTTCTTC; CDR3 protein: CASSPSSGRHNEQFF; clone size: .; V gene: TRBV7-8; D gene: TRBD2; CDR3 length: 15; J gene: TRBJ2-1
CDR3 DNA: TGTGCCAGCACCTCGACGTGGGCTGAAAAACTGTTTTTT; CDR3 protein: CASTSTWAEKLFF; clone size: .; V gene: TRBV28; D gene: .; CDR3 length: 13; J gene: TRBJ1-4
CDR3 DNA: TGTGCCAGCAGCCCCGGTAGTGGTGAGCAGTTCTTC; CDR3 protein: CASSPGSGEQFF; clone size: .; V gene: TRBV7-9; D gene: .; CDR3 length: 12; J gene: TRBJ2-1
CDR3 DNA: TGTGCCAGCTCTAGGACTAGCGGGGGCCCGAAGCCGGTCAAAGAGACCCAGTACTTC; CDR3 protein: CASSRTSGGPKPVKETQYF; clone size: .; V gene: TRBV18; D gene: TRBD2; CDR3 length: 19; J gene: TRBJ2-5
CDR3 DNA: TGTGCCAGCAGCCGAGACAGTTCCAATCAGCCCCAGCATTTT; CDR3 protein: CASSRDSSNQPQHF; clone size: .; V gene: TRBV7-9; D gene: .; CDR3 length: 14; J gene: TRBJ1-5
CDR3 DNA: TGTGCCAGTAGTAACCTAGCGGGAGTCCTTGGGGGAGAGCAGTTCTTC; CDR3 protein: CASSNLAGVLGGEQFF; clone size: .; V gene: TRBV19; D gene: TRBD2; CDR3 length: 16; J gene: TRBJ2-1
CDR3 DNA: TGTGCCAGCAGTGGGGAAGGGACGATTGGCACCGGGGAGCTGTTTTTT; CDR3 protein: CASSGEGTIGTGELFF; clone size: .; V gene: TRBV2; D gene: .; CDR3 length: 16; J gene: TRBJ2-2
CDR3 DNA: TGTGCCAGCAGCGCCTCTAGCGGTTCAGGAGAGACCCAGTACTTC; CDR3 protein: CASSASSGSGETQYF; clone size: .; V gene: TRBV7-3; D gene: TRBD2; CDR3 length: 15; J gene: TRBJ2-5
CDR3 DNA: TGTGCCACCAGCAGCGGGACTAGCTCCTACGAGCAGTACTTC; CDR3 protein: CATSSGTSSYEQYF; clone size: .; V gene: TRBV15; D gene: TRBD2; CDR3 length: 14; J gene: TRBJ2-7
CDR3 DNA: TGTGCCAGCAGTGAATGGGGAGGGGCCTCCTATCAGCCCCAGCATTTT; CDR3 protein: CASSEWGGASYQPQHF; clone size: once; V gene: TRBV6-1; D gene: .; CDR3 length: 16; J gene: TRBJ1-5
CDR3 DNA: TGTGCCAGCTCACCAGGGACAGGGAGTGGTCAGCCCCAGCATTTT; CDR3 protein: CASSPGTGSGQPQHF; clone size: .; V gene: TRBV18; D gene: TRBD1; CDR3 length: 15; J gene: TRBJ1-5
CDR3 DNA: TGTGCCTGGAGTGTTCCGGGAGGGCCTTTAGGGGAGACCCAGTACTTC; CDR3 protein: CAWSVPGGPLGETQYF; clone size: .; V gene: TRBV30; D gene: TRBD2; CDR3 length: 16; J gene: TRBJ2-5
CDR3 DNA: TGTGCCAGCAGTGAGCGGGGTGAGCAGTTCTTC; CDR3 protein: CASSERGEQFF; clone size: .; V gene: TRBV2; D gene: .; CDR3 length: 11; J gene: TRBJ2-1
CDR3 DNA: TGTGCCAGCAGCTTAGCGGCGAGAGAATCGTTCTACGAGCAGTACTTC; CDR3 protein: CASSLAARESFYEQYF; clone size: .; V gene: TRBV7-2; D gene: .; CDR3 length: 16; J gene: TRBJ2-7
CDR3 DNA: TGCGCCAGCAGCCGTACCGGTGGATTTGGCTACACCTTC; CDR3 protein: CASSRTGGFGYTF; clone size: .; V gene: TRBV4-1; D gene: .; CDR3 length: 13; J gene: TRBJ1-2
CDR3 DNA: TGTGCCAGCAGCTCCCCCAGGGGTGGTGAGCAGTTCTTC; CDR3 protein: CASSSPRGGEQFF; clone size: .; V gene: TRBV11-2; D gene: .; CDR3 length: 13; J gene: TRBJ2-1
CDR3 DNA: TGTGCCAGCAGTGAATACCAGATGAACACTGAAGCTTTCTTT; CDR3 protein: CASSEYQMNTEAFF; clone size: .; V gene: TRBV2; D gene: .; CDR3 length: 14; J gene: TRBJ1-1
CDR3 DNA: TGCGCCAGCAGCCATCCGGGACAGGGGTCGTACGAGCAGTACTTC; CDR3 protein: CASSHPGQGSYEQYF; clone size: .; V gene: TRBV4-1; D gene: TRBD1; CDR3 length: 15; J gene: TRBJ2-7
CDR3 DNA: TGTGCCAGCATGGGCGAGTATAGCAATCAGCCCCAGCATTTT; CDR3 protein: CASMGEYSNQPQHF; clone size: few; V gene: TRBV28; D gene: .; CDR3 length: 14; J gene: TRBJ1-5
CDR3 DNA: TGTGCCAGCAGCTTACTAACAGGCGAGCAGTACTTC; CDR3 protein: CASSLLTGEQYF; clone size: .; V gene: TRBV7-9; D gene: .; CDR3 length: 12; J gene: TRBJ2-7
CDR3 DNA: TGTGCCAGCAGCCTAGTCCTCGGGGGAGGGCCGGATACGCAGTATTTT; CDR3 protein: CASSLVLGGGPDTQYF; clone size: .; V gene: TRBV14; D gene: TRBD2; CDR3 length: 16; J gene: TRBJ2-3
CDR3 DNA: TGTGCCAGCAGCGAAGACAGCTTAGCGCCCTACGAGCAGTACTTC; CDR3 protein: CASSEDSLAPYEQYF; clone size: .; V gene: TRBV7-3; D gene: .; CDR3 length: 15; J gene: TRBJ2-7
CDR3 DNA: TGTGCCAGCAGCTGGGGGCGGGAAGAGACCCAGTACTTC; CDR3 protein: CASSWGREETQYF; clone size: .; V gene: TRBV7-6; D gene: .; CDR3 length: 13; J gene: TRBJ2-5
CDR3 DNA: TGTGCCAGCCGGGACGGACGGTACTCAGCCCAGGGAAACACCATATATTTT; CDR3 protein: CASRDGRYSAQGNTIYF; clone size: .; V gene: TRBV28; D gene: .; CDR3 length: 17; J gene: TRBJ1-3
CDR3 DNA: TGTGCCAGCAGCCTTACTCCGAACACTGAAGCTTTCTTT; CDR3 protein: CASSLTPNTEAFF; clone size: .; V gene: TRBV11-3; D gene: .; CDR3 length: 13; J gene: TRBJ1-1
CDR3 DNA: TGTGCCAGCAGCCCGACTAGCGGGCATGAGCAGTTCTTC; CDR3 protein: CASSPTSGHEQFF; clone size: .; V gene: TRBV5-6; D gene: TRBD2; CDR3 length: 13; J gene: TRBJ2-1
CDR3 DNA: TGTGCCAGCAGTGCGGACCCGGGGGCACTCGCAGATACGCAGTATTTT; CDR3 protein: CASSADPGALADTQYF; clone size: .; V gene: TRBV27; D gene: .; CDR3 length: 16; J gene: TRBJ2-3
CDR3 DNA: TGTGCCAGCAGTTTGACAGGGGGCGCGAGAGGGAGGGGCTACGAGCAGTACTTC; CDR3 protein: CASSLTGGARGRGYEQYF; clone size: .; V gene: TRBV28; D gene: TRBD1; CDR3 length: 18; J gene: TRBJ2-7
CDR3 DNA: TGTGCCACCAGTGACGACGCGAGAGAGACCCAGTACTTC; CDR3 protein: CATSDDARETQYF; clone size: .; V gene: TRBV15; D gene: .; CDR3 length: 13; J gene: TRBJ2-5
CDR3 DNA: TGTGCCAGCAGCCCCGGTTCCTACGAGCAGTACTTC; CDR3 protein: CASSPGSYEQYF; clone size: .; V gene: TRBV7-9; D gene: .; CDR3 length: 12; J gene: TRBJ2-7
CDR3 DNA: TGTGCCAGCAGCTTAGAGGCGGGGGGTAATGAGCAGTTCTTC; CDR3 protein: CASSLEAGGNEQFF; clone size: .; V gene: TRBV7-6; D gene: TRBD2; CDR3 length: 14; J gene: TRBJ2-1
CDR3 DNA: TGTGCCACCAGCAGCGAGACAGGGCTCACTGAAGCTTTCTTT; CDR3 protein: CATSSETGLTEAFF; clone size: .; V gene: TRBV15; D gene: TRBD1; CDR3 length: 14; J gene: TRBJ1-1
CDR3 DNA: TGTGCCAGCAGTTTCTCGCGTTTGGAAGGGAGAAGCTCCTATAATTCACCCCTCCACTTT; CDR3 protein: CASSFSRLEGRSSYNSPLHF; clone size: .; V gene: TRBV28; D gene: .; CDR3 length: 20; J gene: TRBJ1-6
CDR3 DNA: TGTGCCAGCAGCTACCCATTTTCGCCCCCCGATGGCTACACCTTC; CDR3 protein: CASSYPFSPPDGYTF; clone size: .; V gene: TRBV7-8; D gene: .; CDR3 length: 15; J gene: TRBJ1-2
CDR3 DNA: TGTGCCAGCAGTTTTTCCGGGACAGGGGGCGACGAGCAGTACTTC; CDR3 protein: CASSFSGTGGDEQYF; clone size: .; V gene: TRBV27; D gene: TRBD1; CDR3 length: 15; J gene: TRBJ2-7
CDR3 DNA: TGTGCCAGCAGTTTATTGGCAGAATCCACAGATACGCAGTATTTT; CDR3 protein: CASSLLAESTDTQYF; clone size: .; V gene: TRBV28; D gene: .; CDR3 length: 15; J gene: TRBJ2-3
CDR3 DNA: TGTGCCAGCCTTAACAGGGATAAGAATGAGCAGTTCTTC; CDR3 protein: CASLNRDKNEQFF; clone size: .; V gene: TRBV27; D gene: .; CDR3 length: 13; J gene: TRBJ2-1
CDR3 DNA: TGTGCCAGCAGCTTAAATCAATACGAGCAGTACTTC; CDR3 protein: CASSLNQYEQYF; clone size: .; V gene: TRBV7-9; D gene: .; CDR3 length: 12; J gene: TRBJ2-7
CDR3 DNA: TGTGCCAGCAGCTCAACCCCGGGACAGGGGGTCAACGAGCAGTACTTC; CDR3 protein: CASSSTPGQGVNEQYF; clone size: once; V gene: TRBV7-9; D gene: TRBD1; CDR3 length: 16; J gene: TRBJ2-7
CDR3 DNA: TGCGCCAGCAGCGAAGGGGGGCCCCCTCTTAATTCACCCCTCCACTTT; CDR3 protein: CASSEGGPPLNSPLHF; clone size: .; V gene: TRBV4-1; D gene: .; CDR3 length: 16; J gene: TRBJ1-6
CDR3 DNA: TGTGCCAGCAGCTGGCGAGGCTCTGGGGCCAACGTCCTGACTTTC; CDR3 protein: CASSWRGSGANVLTF; clone size: .; V gene: TRBV5-6; D gene: .; CDR3 length: 15; J gene: TRBJ2-6
CDR3 DNA: TGTGCCACCGAAACTGGGGGCTTCACTGAAGCTTTCTTT; CDR3 protein: CATETGGFTEAFF; clone size: few; V gene: TRBV19; D gene: .; CDR3 length: 13; J gene: TRBJ1-1
CDR3 DNA: TGTGCCAGCAGCTTTGACAGGGCCGCTCTTAATGAAAAACTGTTTTTT; CDR3 protein: CASSFDRAALNEKLFF; clone size: .; V gene: TRBV5-5; D gene: TRBD1; CDR3 length: 16; J gene: TRBJ1-4
CDR3 DNA: TGTGCCAGCAGTGAATTGGGCAGCCAAGAGACCCAGTACTTC; CDR3 protein: CASSELGSQETQYF; clone size: .; V gene: TRBV25-1; D gene: .; CDR3 length: 14; J gene: TRBJ2-5
CDR3 DNA: TGTGCCAGCAATCACGGGAGGGCCTCGGATGAGCAGTTCTTC; CDR3 protein: CASNHGRASDEQFF; clone size: .; V gene: TRBV9; D gene: TRBD2; CDR3 length: 14; J gene: TRBJ2-1
CDR3 DNA: TGTGCCAGCAGGGGAGGGACAGGGTTCGCGGATACGCAGTATTTT; CDR3 protein: CASRGGTGFADTQYF; clone size: .; V gene: TRBV9; D gene: TRBD1; CDR3 length: 15; J gene: TRBJ2-3
CDR3 DNA: TGTGCCACCAGCAGAGCGGCAGGGGCGAACACTGAAGCTTTCTTT; CDR3 protein: CATSRAAGANTEAFF; clone size: once; V gene: TRBV15; D gene: .; CDR3 length: 15; J gene: TRBJ1-1
CDR3 DNA: TGTGCCAGCAGCCGACCCGGGACAGGGAACTATGGCTACACCTTC; CDR3 protein: CASSRPGTGNYGYTF; clone size: .; V gene: TRBV6-1; D gene: TRBD1; CDR3 length: 15; J gene: TRBJ1-2
CDR3 DNA: TGTGCCAGCAGCAGGATGCCTCCTAGGAGCACTGAAGCTTTCTTT; CDR3 protein: CASSRMPPRSTEAFF; clone size: .; V gene: TRBV21-1; D gene: .; CDR3 length: 15; J gene: TRBJ1-1
CDR3 DNA: TGTGCCAGCAGCATCCGGGACAGGGGATTTAGCACAGATACGCAGTATTTT; CDR3 protein: CASSIRDRGFSTDTQYF; clone size: .; V gene: TRBV2; D gene: TRBD1; CDR3 length: 17; J gene: TRBJ2-3
CDR3 DNA: TGTGCCAGCAGTTATGGGACAGGGGGCAATCAGCCCCAGCATTTT; CDR3 protein: CASSYGTGGNQPQHF; clone size: .; V gene: TRBV6-5; D gene: TRBD1; CDR3 length: 15; J gene: TRBJ1-5
CDR3 DNA: TGTGCCAGCAGCACTGGAGCCGACACTGAAGCTTTCTTT; CDR3 protein: CASSTGADTEAFF; clone size: once; V gene: TRBV7-9; D gene: .; CDR3 length: 13; J gene: TRBJ1-1
CDR3 DNA: TGTGCCAGCAGCTTAGAACTACAGGGGATGGACACTGAAGCTTTCTTT; CDR3 protein: CASSLELQGMDTEAFF; clone size: .; V gene: TRBV13; D gene: TRBD1; CDR3 length: 16; J gene: TRBJ1-1
CDR3 DNA: TGTGCCAGCAGCTTAGTGACATCAACCCACGAGCAGTACTTC; CDR3 protein: CASSLVTSTHEQYF; clone size: .; V gene: TRBV7-2; D gene: .; CDR3 length: 14; J gene: TRBJ2-7